This passage covers 30 T cell receptor beta chains from one sample sequenced in a study of T-cell reconstitution after alpha-beta-depleted transplantation in children. These TCRs are of unknown antigen specificity. Study findings and constraints: Where alpha-beta T cells came from about two months after transplant was reportedly several hundred expanded graft clones.

The library targeted TCRbeta and was prepared with unique molecular identifiers. TCRdb fed the PCR reads into MiXCR, producing one record per CDR3 protein. This repertoire shows 30,000 to 40,000 distinct CDR3 sequences, over 6.5% found once; its top ten account for around 30%. The sample was peripheral blood, taken 60 days after TCRalphabeta/CD19-depleted stem cell transplant. The source of these receptors is a child younger than two who had a stem cell transplant for acute myeloid leukemia, so the T cells may come from the graft donor.

This clonotype was recorded at least ten times. V is TRBV6-2 or TRBV6-3 and J is TRBJ2-3; 12 bases are shared with TRBD2. V was pared by 6 bases and J by 6 bases, with 4 bases of the junction left unmatched. This CDR3 is built from 14 residues. The germline V gene has CDR1 MNHEY and CDR2 SVGEGT. The CDR3 protein is CASRRLAGVDTQYF. DNA for the CDR3: TGTGCCAGCAGGCGACTAGCGGGAGTGGATACGCAGTATTTT.

In its sample, this clonotype was seen many times. The chain links TRBV3-1 to TRBJ2-5; maybe TRBD2 (5 bases). V lost 0 bases to trimming and J lost 1 base, with 15 bases between them. Germline CDR1 reads LGHDT; CDR2 reads YNNKEL (reference sequence). The CDR3 covers 17 residues. CDR3 sequence reads: CASSQDKVARGQETQYF. The CDR3 DNA reads as TGTGCCAGCAGCCAAGATAAGGTAGCGAGAGGCCAAGAGACCCAGTACTTC.

This clonotype was counted many times. The rearrangement links TRBV27 to TRBJ2-7; perhaps TRBD2 as D (6 bases). In germline, CDR1 is MNHEY, CDR2 SMNVEV (reference sequence). Trimming cost V 5 bases and J 7 bases, with 9 bases left between them. The CDR3 runs to 11 residues. This chain's CDR3 is CASSIGGEQYF. CDR3 nucleotide sequence: TGTGCCAGCAGTATAGGAGGGGAGCAGTACTTC.

This clonotype showed up many times. The rearrangement uses TRBV5-1 and TRBJ1-6, with D uncertain. V lost 7 bases and J lost 5, with 19 bases in between. The CDR3 runs 16 residues. Germline V lookup: CDR1 SGHRS, CDR2 YFSETQ. The CDR3 nucleotides are TGCGCCAGCCGAAGGCCAGAGGAAGGCAATAATTCACCCCTCCACTTT. Translated: CASRRPEEGNNSPLHF. Full variable domain (remainder filled in from reference TRBV5-1 and TRBJ1-6): KAGVTQTPRYLIKTRGQQVTLSCSPISGHRSVSWYQQTPGQGLQFLFEYFSETQRNKGNFPGRFSGRQFSNSRSEMNVSTLELGDSALYLCASRRPEEGNNSPLHFGNGTRLTVT.

Relative to its sample, this clonotype is medium-sized. The junction departs from germline at one end; a sequencing error may be responsible. The chain recombines TRBV29-1 with TRBJ2-5; 13 nucleotides match TRBD2. This CDR3 is 15 amino acids long. Germline lookup yields CDR1 SQVTM and CDR2 ANQGSEA. CDR3 in DNA: TGCAGCGTCGAAGGACTAGCGGGAGTTGTGGAGACCCAGTACTTC. Protein: CSVEGLAGVVETQYF.

This clonotype was seen ten or more times. J is TRBJ2-5 and V is TRBV5-6; a weak D match, TRBD2 (6 bases). This CDR3 has 15 amino acids. V gave up 2 bases and J gave up 2 bases, with 13 bases separating them. Germline V gene lookup returns CDR1 SGHDT and CDR2 YYEEEE. The CDR3 DNA follows: TGTGCCAGCAGCTTTCGGGCGGGGCGGCAAGAGACCCAGTACTTC. This gives the protein CASSFRAGRQETQYF.

This clonotype was counted many times. The V gene is TRBV5-1, the J gene TRBJ2-3; 14 bases line up with TRBD2. The CDR3 is 17 amino acids. The V segment lost 4 bases and the J segment 5 bases; nucleotides outside the gene matches: 9. Germline V gene lookup returns CDR1 SGHRS and CDR2 YFSETQ. This chain's CDR3 is CASSIGTSGRLVDTQYF. The DNA of the CDR3 is TGCGCCAGCAGCATCGGGACTAGCGGGAGATTGGTAGATACGCAGTATTTT.

Many counts were recorded for this clonotype. The chain is built from TRBV7-9 and TRBJ1-2; D is unresolved. Trimming left V 5 bases short and J 6 bases short, with 13 bases between. Germline CDR1 is SEHNR and CDR2 is FQNEAQ (reference sequence). The CDR3 consists of 13 residues. In DNA form, the CDR3 reads TGTGCCAGCAGCACGGGGAAGGCGGATGGCTACACCTTC. It is translated as CASSTGKADGYTF.

The chain carries TRBV5-5 and TRBJ2-7; D is unresolved. In germline, CDR1 is SGHKS, CDR2 YYEKEE (reference sequence). The V and J ends lost 5 bases and 0 bases respectively, with 6 bases between them. The CDR3 contains 12 residues. In DNA, the CDR3 is TGTGCCAGCAGTTCTAGCTCCTACGAGCAGTACTTC. It codes for CASSSSSYEQYF.

This chain links TRBV29-1 with TRBJ2-7, with TRBD1 matching 7 bases. Germline CDR1 and CDR2: SQVTM and ANQGSEA. The CDR3 has 12 amino acids. With 6 bases clipped from V and 6 bases from J, the junction kept 8 bases outside the gene matches. This CDR3 reads CSVVGQAGEQYF. The CDR3 region has the DNA TGCAGCGTGGTCGGACAGGCAGGCGAGCAGTACTTC.

This clonotype was detected many times. V usage is TRBV20-1 and J usage is TRBJ2-7; weak D call: TRBD2 (7 bases). The germline V and J ends were trimmed by 1 base and 1 base, with 14 bases remaining between them. Germline V lookup: CDR1 DFQATT, CDR2 SNEGSKA (reference sequence). The CDR3 covers 15 residues. CDR3: CSARVGGGHSYEQYF. CDR3 bases: TGCAGTGCTAGAGTAGGGGGAGGGCATTCCTACGAGCAGTACTTC.

This clonotype was picked up many times. CDR3 amino acids: CASSLTPEEETQYF. CDR3 coding DNA: TGTGCCAGCAGTTTAACTCCTGAGGAAGAGACCCAGTACTTC. The V gene is TRBV28, the J gene TRBJ2-5; D ambiguous. The CDR3 runs to 14 residues. Germline values: CDR1 MDHEN, CDR2 SYDVKM. The V end lost 2 bases, the J end lost 3 bases, and 10 bases lay between the germline ends.

Ten or more counts support this clonotype. V usage is TRBV6-2 or TRBV6-3 and J usage is TRBJ2-7, with D maybe TRBD2 (6 bases). V was clipped by 6 bases and J by 4 bases, with 16 bases between them. CDR1 is MNHEY, CDR2 SVGEGT, per germline. This CDR3 region has 14 residues. CDR3 sequence: CASSPVGEAYEQYF. In DNA form, the CDR3 reads TGTGCCAGCAGCCCCGTCGGGGAGGCTTACGAGCAGTACTTC.

In this sample, this clonotype turned up many times. The chain couples TRBV2 to TRBJ2-2; 7 bases are a match to TRBD1. The V gene's germline CDR1 is SNHLY and CDR2 FYNNEI. The V gene end was trimmed by 8 bases and the J gene end by 4 bases; junction bases not matched to a gene: 7. There are 14 residues in the CDR3. The CDR3: CASPGTEGTGELFF. DNA for the CDR3: TGTGCCAGCCCTGGGACAGAAGGCACCGGGGAGCTGTTTTTT.

This clonotype has at least ten counts. The V and J genes are TRBV29-1 and TRBJ2-5; 7 bases align to TRBD2. Germline CDR1 SQVTM, CDR2 ANQGSEA. This CDR3 comprises 14 residues. J gave up 4 bases and V 5 bases, and 10 bases lay outside the gene matches. The CDR3, as DNA: TGCAGCGTTAACGGGAGGCTGAAAGGAGAGACCCAGTACTTC. The encoded protein is CSVNGRLKGETQYF.

The rearrangement links TRBV5-6 to TRBJ1-6; D is uncertain. With 8 bases removed from V and 8 bases from J, the gap between germline ends came to 11 bases. This CDR3 contains 12 residues. CDR1 is SGHDT and CDR2 is YYEEEE in the germline V gene. CDR3 DNA: TGTGCCAGGGGCCGCGGGTATTCACCCCTCCACTTT. It encodes CARGRGYSPLHF.

This clonotype was counted ten times or more. This sequence joins TRBV30 and TRBJ2-1; D uncertain. Trimming left V 2 bases short and J 10 bases short, with 9 bases between. Germline values: CDR1 GTSNPN, CDR2 SVGIG (reference sequence). The CDR3 spans 11 residues. The CDR3: CAWSTTPEQFF. Here the CDR3 DNA reads TGTGCCTGGAGTACGACTCCCGAGCAGTTCTTC. Supplemented by reference TRBV30 and TRBJ2-1, the full variable domain reads SQTIHQWPATLVQPVGSPLSLECTVEGTSNPNLYWYRQAAGRGLQLLFYSVGIGQISSEVPQNLSASRPQDRQFILSSKKLLLSDSGFYLCAWSTTPEQFFGPGTRLTVL.

This clonotype has a count of ten or more. V and J are TRBV20-1 and TRBJ2-1; D might be TRBD2 (6 bases). The CDR3 length is 13 residues. Germline V gene data show CDR1 as DFQATT and CDR2 as SNEGSKA (reference sequence). In DNA, the CDR3 is TGCAGCCCTACCACGGGACTTTACGATGAGCAGTTCTTC. Amino acid sequence: CSPTTGLYDEQFF.

This clonotype was recorded many times. The chain couples TRBV6-1 to TRBJ2-2; D perhaps matches TRBD2 (6 bases). The CDR3 has 13 residues. Trimming removed 6 bases from V and 5 bases from J, with 10 bases in between. Germline V gene lookup returns CDR1 MNHNS and CDR2 SASEGT. The CDR3 protein is CASSFRGTGELFF. DNA of the CDR3: TGTGCCAGCAGCTTCCGGGGGACCGGGGAGCTGTTTTTT.

The sample holds many counts of this clonotype. This chain joins TRBV9 and TRBJ2-1; 11 bases line up with TRBD2. Looked up from germline, CDR1 is SGDLS and CDR2 is YYNGEE. V trimming: 4 bases; J trimming: 6 bases; junction bases outside the gene matches: 15. CDR3 length: 18 amino acids. CDR3 nucleotide sequence: TGTGCCAGCAGCCTGGGGACTAGCGGTTTTCCCCGCCGCAATGAGCAGTTCTTC. Protein: CASSLGTSGFPRRNEQFF.

This chain uses TRBV3-1 with TRBJ2-3, with TRBD2 matching over 10 bases. The CDR3 is 17 amino acids. Germline V gene lookup returns CDR1 LGHDT and CDR2 YNNKEL (reference sequence). V was pared by 7 bases and J by 8 bases, with 18 bases of the junction left unmatched. In nucleotides, the CDR3 is TGTGCCAGCACCAAAGAGGGGCTAGCGGGAGAAACTGCTACGCAGTATTTT. It yields the protein CASTKEGLAGETATQYF.

This clonotype was detected only once. The rearrangement uses TRBV5-6 and TRBJ2-1, with D possibly TRBD1 on 5 matching bases. The CDR3 loop spans 15 amino acids. Trimming took off 4 bases at V and 3 bases at J, with 14 bases between the two ends. Germline V CDR1 and CDR2: SGHDT, YYEEEE. This CDR3 is CASSLGLLCYNEQFF. The CDR3 DNA sequence: TGTGCCAGCAGCCTGGGGCTCCTCTGCTACAATGAGCAGTTCTTC.

This clonotype was picked up many times. The chain couples TRBV5-6 to TRBJ2-1; D not certain. The germline V gene has CDR1 SGHDT and CDR2 YYEEEE. V was trimmed by 5 bases and J by 0 bases, leaving 12 bases between them. The CDR3 length is 15 residues. The CDR3, as DNA: TGTGCCAGCAGTGTGGGATTTCGCTCCTACAATGAGCAGTTCTTC. The encoded protein is CASSVGFRSYNEQFF.

Many counts were recorded for this clonotype. The genes are TRBV15 and TRBJ1-2; 8 bases map to TRBD1. There are 16 residues in the CDR3. V trimming: 5 bases; J trimming: 0 bases; junction bases outside the gene matches: 8. The germline gives CDR1 LNHNV, CDR2 YYDKDF (reference sequence). DNA of the CDR3: TGTGCCACCAGCGGTTGGACAGGGAGCCCTAACTATGGCTACACCTTC. This gives the protein CATSGWTGSPNYGYTF.

In this sample, this clonotype turned up many times. The rearrangement links TRBV7-9 to TRBJ1-1; weak D call: TRBD1 (6 bases). The V gene's germline CDR1 is SEHNR and CDR2 FQNEAQ (reference sequence). This CDR3 is 13 amino acids long. V lost 7 bases and J 1 base, leaving 10 bases between the germline ends. In DNA, the CDR3 is TGTGCCAGCAACAGGGTAGCGAACACTGAAGCTTTCTTT. This gives the protein CASNRVANTEAFF.

There are many counts of this clonotype. The V gene is TRBV27, the J gene TRBJ1-5; D is undetermined. The CDR3 covers 16 residues. From germline, CDR1 is MNHEY and CDR2 SMNVEV (reference sequence). V was shortened by 7 bases and J by 0 bases, with 16 bases between the two germline ends. CDR3 residues: CASTGYPSSSNQPQHF. The CDR3 coding sequence is TGTGCCAGCACCGGTTACCCCAGTAGTAGCAATCAGCCCCAGCATTTT.

This clonotype was counted ten times or more. This chain connects TRBV27 to TRBJ2-5; D might be TRBD1 (6 bases). The germline gives CDR1 MNHEY, CDR2 SMNVEV (reference sequence). V shed 5 bases and J shed 9 bases, with 19 bases lying between them. CDR3 length equals 14 residues. CDR3 nucleotide sequence: TGTGCCAGCAGTAGGGGTCTACAGGGAGCGGCCCAGTACTTC. Amino acids: CASSRGLQGAAQYF.

This clonotype was picked up many times. The chain uses TRBV10-3 and TRBJ2-2, with 9 bases identical to TRBD2. Per the germline V gene, CDR1 is ENHRY and CDR2 is SYGVKD. V lost 4 bases, J lost 7 bases, and 7 bases stayed unmatched. This CDR3 has 15 amino acids. CDR3 in amino acids: CAISVVLAGSGELFF. CDR3 in DNA: TGTGCCATCAGTGTCGTCCTAGCGGGAAGCGGGGAGCTGTTTTTT.

This clonotype has ten or more counts. The chain employs TRBV10-3 and TRBJ1-2; no clear D gene. CDR3 length equals 11 residues. The V and J ends lost 10 bases and 4 bases respectively, with 10 bases between them. CDR1 and CDR2 (germline): ENHRY, SYGVKD. Written as DNA, the CDR3 is TGTGCCACCCTTGCGGGCTATGGCTACACCTTC. Its translation: CATLAGYGYTF.

At least ten counts were recorded for this clonotype. The genes are TRBV7-9 and TRBJ2-7; a possible D gene is TRBD1 (6 bases). Trimming stripped 3 bases from V and 2 bases from J, with 11 bases between. Germline CDR1 is SEHNR and CDR2 is FQNEAQ (reference sequence). This CDR3 has 14 residues. CDR3 sequence: CASSFPDSPYEQYF. The DNA for the CDR3 is TGTGCCAGCAGCTTTCCGGACAGTCCCTACGAGCAGTACTTC.